This section outlines one T cell receptor (beta chain) sequence together with its context. The antigen is not known. These data originate in a study of cytomegalovirus exposure and HLA in healthy donors. Regarding the study as a whole: Among TCR sequences, most were rare, though some public TCRs appeared in many donors. Trimming of TCR beta V- and J-genes showed a link, identified in a later analysis, to a missense DCLRE1C variant. A cluster of highly shared sequence variants was likely a sequencing artifact.

With 60 Vbeta and 13 Jbeta primers, the PCR was carried out. TCRdb's table, derived via immunoSEQ multiplex PCR, lists solely in-frame clones and lacks some. The table includes about 180,000 clones, about 77% detected once. The sequenced sample consisted of PBMCs. The clonotype was recovered from a woman aged 25 to 45 in good health and CMV-seropositive.

In DNA form, the CDR3 reads TGCGCCAGCAGCCAAGATTTTTACAGGATTAGCAATCAGCCCCAGCATTTT. It codes for CASSQDFYRISNQPQHF. The V gene is TRBV4-1, the J gene TRBJ1-5; D possibly corresponds to TRBD1 (5 bases). V lost 0 bases to trimming and J lost 0 bases, with 12 bases between them. Germline values: CDR1 MGHRA, CDR2 YSYEKL. CDR3 length: 17 residues.